This TCR beta chain emerged from a study of shared clonotypes between healthy human individuals. Profiled with immunoSEQ multiplex PCR; TCRdb holds only in-frame clones, not every one. The table records 1 million to 1.3 million clones, about four fifths of them present only once. In this sample, this clone turned up once. Other nucleotide sequences from this sample produce the same CDR3. This TCR derives from a man younger than 30 in good health. Some clones in this sample may be carry-over from other donors' samples. Sequenced: memory CD4+ T cells from PBMCs. The subset here: CD45RA-negative fraction.

CDR3 amino acids: CASSGDGNQPQHF. CDR3 in DNA: TGTGCCAGCAGTGGGGACGGCAATCAGCCCCAGCATTTT. The chain combines TRBV2 with TRBJ1-5; D might be TRBD1 (5 bases). CDR3 size: 13 residues. Trimming took off 4 bases at V and 2 bases at J, with 6 bases between the two ends. Germline V gene lookup returns CDR1 SNHLY and CDR2 FYNNEI.